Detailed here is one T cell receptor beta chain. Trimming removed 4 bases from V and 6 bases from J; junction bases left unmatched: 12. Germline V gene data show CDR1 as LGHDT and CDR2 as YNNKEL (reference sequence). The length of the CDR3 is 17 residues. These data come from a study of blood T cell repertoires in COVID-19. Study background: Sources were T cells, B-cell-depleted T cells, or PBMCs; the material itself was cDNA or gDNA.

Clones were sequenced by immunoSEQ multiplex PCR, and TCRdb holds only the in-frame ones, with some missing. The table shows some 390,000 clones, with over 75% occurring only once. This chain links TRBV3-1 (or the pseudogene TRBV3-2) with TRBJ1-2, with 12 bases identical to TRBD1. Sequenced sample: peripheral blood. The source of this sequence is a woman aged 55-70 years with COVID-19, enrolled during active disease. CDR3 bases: TGTGCCAGCAGCCGAATAGGGACAGGGGGCGCATGGGATGGCTACACCTTC. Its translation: CASSRIGTGGAWDGYTF.